The text below deals with one TCR beta chain. Antigen unknown. Reverse transcribed after extraction, RNA yielded cDNA as the sequencing template. The repertoire was sequenced with immunoSEQ multiplex PCR; TCRdb's copy has only in-frame clones and lacks some. The sample has about 120,000 clones; 56% are singletons. Treatment indicated: oral pan-JAK inhibitor, 5-10 mg twice daily. The study team obtained lesional scalp punch biopsies and peripheral blood from alopecia areata patients. The record originates from a study of CD8+ T cells in alopecia areata. For the study at large: Oral tofacitinib, 5 to 10 mg twice daily, was given in an open-label trial. Findings of the study overall: In blood and scalp, many expanded lesional clones persisted during tofacitinib. Scalp lesions, especially in alopecia totalis/universalis, had higher clonality than normal scalp.

Germline V gene sequence: CDR1 SGHRS, CDR2 YFSETQ. The CDR3 is made up of 15 amino acids. V was pared by 4 bases and J by 4 bases, with 6 bases of the junction left unmatched. Source: CD4+ T cells sorted from blood, taken at week 24, from a patient treated with tofacitinib. J is TRBJ2-5 and V is TRBV5-1; 11 nucleotides line up with TRBD1. The receptor was derived from a human donor with alopecia areata. The CDR3 loop is CASSPGQGGGETQYF. The CDR3 region has the DNA TGCGCCAGCAGCCCGGGACAGGGGGGAGGAGAGACCCAGTACTTC.